These 9 T cell receptor beta chains share one sample of origin, sequenced in a study of T cell responses to AZD1222 COVID-19 vaccine listed by TCRdb under 2021. The library was built by means of the immunoSEQ multiplex PCR assay. In TCRdb, the immuneACCESS table is reduced to in-frame sequences with V and J assigned. These tables do not hold every clone; where another copy was compared, an unresolved V gene accounts for under half, and the others remain unexplained. This sample comprises about 130,000 clones, approximately 94% of them detected only once. Jointly, the top ten make up around 7% of the sample. The time point label on this specimen signifies: baseline before first vaccination. The sample was peripheral blood, taken on day 0 of AZD1222 vaccination. The origin of the receptors is an adult in good health.

The gene calls are TRBV5-8 and TRBJ1-2; tentatively, D is TRBD1 (6 bases). V lost 4 bases and J lost 4, with 20 bases in between. Germline-derived CDR1 and CDR2 are SGHTS and YDEGEE. This CDR3 is 16 amino acids long. The DNA for the CDR3 is TGTGCCAGCAGCCCCGGGACAAGCTCAAGTAGCTATGGCTACACCTTC. It translates to CASSPGTSSSSYGYTF.

The chain recombines TRBV7-2 with TRBJ1-2, with unresolved D. CDR1 and CDR2 from the germline V gene are SGHTA and FQGNSA. The CDR3 contains 13 residues. Trimming left V 3 bases short and J 2 bases short, with 7 bases between. The CDR3 nucleotides read TGTGCCAGCAGCTTCGACAAAAACTATGGCTACACCTTC. Protein: CASSFDKNYGYTF.

The V gene is TRBV9, the J gene TRBJ2-7; D might be TRBD1 (5 bases). The length of the CDR3 is 14 residues. V was cut by 1 base and J by 5 bases, with 13 bases left in between. Germline V gives CDR1 SGDLS, CDR2 YYNGEE. CDR3 sequence: CASSVTSRAHEQYF. DNA of the CDR3: TGTGCCAGCAGCGTAACGTCCAGGGCCCACGAGCAGTACTTC.

This chain joins TRBV9 and TRBJ2-3, with 7 bases aligning to TRBD2. Germline V lookup: CDR1 SGDLS, CDR2 YYNGEE. The CDR3 extends over 15 amino acids. With 4 bases clipped from V and 6 bases from J, the junction kept 11 bases outside the gene matches. The chain's CDR3 is CASSPEAGEGDTQYF. CDR3 DNA sequence: TGTGCCAGCAGCCCGGAGGCGGGAGAGGGGGATACGCAGTATTTT.

This chain links TRBV6-5 with TRBJ2-7; 9 bases are shared with TRBD1. The J segment lost 3 bases and the V segment lost 7 bases, leaving 4 bases of the junction unmatched. The V gene's germline CDR1 is MNHEY and CDR2 SVGAGI. The CDR3 has 13 amino acids. The CDR3: CASIPGQGYEQYF. The CDR3 bases are TGTGCCAGCATTCCGGGACAGGGCTACGAGCAGTACTTC.

This chain links TRBV6-6 with TRBJ2-7, with D possibly being TRBD1 or TRBD2 (5 bases each). V was trimmed by 6 bases and J by 2 bases, leaving 20 bases between them. The CDR3 has 16 residues. Germline V gene data show CDR1 as MNHNY and CDR2 as SVGAGI (reference sequence). CDR3 DNA: TGTGCCAGCAGGCGCCAGACCGGGACCCACCCCTACGAGCAGTACTTC. It encodes CASRRQTGTHPYEQYF.

This sequence joins TRBV5-1 and TRBJ2-1; D gene ambiguous. This CDR3 has 13 residues. Germline V gene data show CDR1 as SGHRS and CDR2 as YFSETQ. Trimming removed 0 bases from V and 9 bases from J, with 10 bases in between. DNA for the CDR3: TGCGCCAGCAGCTTGGCCGGCGCTGTTGAGCAGTTCTTC. Translating it yields CASSLAGAVEQFF.

The chain combines TRBV19 with TRBJ2-7, with 8 bases matching TRBD2. The V gene's germline CDR1 is LNHDA and CDR2 SQIVND (reference sequence). The CDR3 is made up of 16 amino acids. The V and J ends lost 1 base and 2 bases, in that order; junction bases with no gene match: 7. The CDR3 here is CASSIASSGRPYEQYF. The CDR3 bases are TGTGCCAGTAGTATAGCGTCCAGCGGGAGACCCTACGAGCAGTACTTC.

The V and J genes are TRBV9 and TRBJ2-1; D may be TRBD1 (5 bases). V dropped 5 bases and J dropped 5 bases, with 11 bases sitting between them. The germline V gene encodes CDR1 SGDLS and CDR2 YYNGEE. The CDR3 is 13 amino acids. The CDR3 is CASSPVGDNEQFF. The CDR3 DNA reads as TGTGCCAGCAGTCCCGTAGGGGACAATGAGCAGTTCTTC.